This TCR beta chain appears in the sequencing data of a study of T cell responses to AZD1222 COVID-19 vaccine. Method: immunoSEQ multiplex PCR; TCRdb's copy keeps in-frame clones and lacks some. The sample holds about 94,000 clones; around nine tenths are singletons and the top ten take about an eighth. This CDR3 contains 14 residues. V lost 2 bases, J lost 3 bases, and 4 bases stayed unmatched. Per the germline V gene, CDR1 is SEHNR and CDR2 is FQNEAQ (reference sequence). Overall study results and limits: It was only after the peak T cell response that any repertoires were sampled. Only a handful of AZD1222 recipients, more than five in all, had baseline seropositivity. After two AZD1222 doses, spike-specific TCR breadth and depth rose versus day 0.

About this clone: No antigen is known for it.

V is TRBV7-9 and J is TRBJ2-7; 7 nucleotides align to TRBD1. The receptor's source is an adult who received the AZD1222 COVID-19 vaccine. Sequencing used peripheral blood, obtained 28 days after the second AZD1222 dose. The CDR3 protein is CASSLPRDSYEQYF. CDR3 nucleotide sequence: TGTGCCAGCAGCTTACCCCGGGACAGCTACGAGCAGTACTTC.